Shown below are 7 T cell receptor beta chains from a single sample sequenced in a study of early T cells in non-severe SARS-CoV-2 infection. TCRdb re-analysed the 5' RACE reads in MiXCR, keeping a single row per CDR3 protein. The sample consists of 86,000 or so distinct CDR3 sequences, around 6% of them appearing once. The sample was whole blood. Every receptor here comes from an adult who was a healthcare worker with PCR-confirmed SARS-CoV-2 infection or an uninfected control (not recorded which).

This clonotype was picked up a small number of times. This chain links TRBV28 with TRBJ2-5; 7 bases match TRBD1. The CDR3 is 16 amino acids. V lost 4 bases and J lost 5; bases outside the gene matches: 13. Germline V gene data show CDR1 as MDHEN and CDR2 as SYDVKM. CDR3 residues: CASSSPGAGGRETQYF. CDR3 nucleotides: TGTGCCAGCAGTTCCCCCGGTGCAGGGGGACGGGAGACCCAGTACTTC.

This chain connects TRBV20-1 to TRBJ2-1, with D unresolved. The CDR3 totals 9 residues. The V end was cut by 5 bases, the J end by 12 bases, with 8 bases between. In germline, CDR1 is DFQATT, CDR2 SNEGSKA (reference sequence). In nucleotides, the CDR3 is TGCAGTGCTTCGACCCGGCAGTTCTTC. The encoded protein is CSASTRQFF.

Ten or more counts support this clonotype. The chain carries TRBV6-2 or TRBV6-3 and TRBJ1-2; D call uncertain. This CDR3 is 10 amino acids long. From germline, CDR1 is MNHEY and CDR2 SVGEGT. V gave up 8 bases and J gave up 2 bases, with 3 bases separating them. In nucleotides, the CDR3 is TGTGCCAGCGGGAACTATGGCTACACCTTC. As protein: CASGNYGYTF.

The sample holds many counts of this clonotype. CDR3 DNA sequence: TGTGCCAGCAGTTCACGGGGTAGCTCCTACAATGAGCAGTTCTTC. Its protein product is CASSSRGSSYNEQFF. The chain has TRBV12-3 or TRBV12-4 and TRBJ2-1; D is possibly TRBD2 (5 bases). This CDR3 contains 15 residues. V was cut by 4 bases and J by 0 bases, with 10 bases left in between.

In its sample, this clonotype was seen many times. The chain employs TRBV7-9 and TRBJ2-2; 8 bases are a match to TRBD2. V gave up 3 bases and J gave up 0 bases; unmatched junction bases: 12. The CDR3 extends over 19 amino acids. Germline CDR1 is SEHNR and CDR2 is FQNEAQ (reference sequence). CDR3 DNA: TGTGCCAGCAGCTTCCTAAAGAAGACTAGCGCCTCGAACACCGGGGAGCTGTTTTTT. Residues: CASSFLKKTSASNTGELFF.

This clonotype showed up many times. The rearrangement links TRBV5-1 to TRBJ2-5; 11 nucleotides line up with TRBD1. Germline-derived CDR1 and CDR2 are SGHRS and YFSETQ. The CDR3 extends over 16 amino acids. Trimming took 5 bases from V and 1 from J; bases not matched to a gene: 7. CDR3 DNA sequence: TGCGCCAGCAGTTCTGGACAGGGGGCATTCCAAGAGACCCAGTACTTC. Translating gives CASSSGQGAFQETQYF.

This clonotype was detected only a few times. The V call is TRBV7-9, the J call TRBJ1-1, with a possible D match to TRBD1 (6 bases). V lost 4 bases, J lost 10 bases, and 16 bases lay in between. Germline V gene lookup returns CDR1 SEHNR and CDR2 FQNEAQ (reference sequence). There are 13 residues in the CDR3. The CDR3 spells CASSSPQGTVAFF. For the CDR3, the DNA is TGTGCCAGCAGCTCACCACAGGGCACGGTAGCTTTCTTT.